These 30 T cell receptor beta chains were all obtained from the same sample, sequenced in a study of T cells after yellow fever vaccination. Via MiXCR, TCRdb re-called the 5' RACE reads, giving one row per CDR3 protein. This repertoire shows nearly 550,000 distinct CDR3 sequences, 15% to 20% found once; its top ten account for 14%. Sequences were derived from PBMCs, sampled 15 days after the yellow fever booster vaccination. The source of these receptors is a man aged 25-45 years who received the YFV17D yellow fever vaccine.

The CDR3 DNA follows: TGTGCCAGTAGTAAACCGGGACTAGCGGGAGTGGAGGAGCAGTTCTTC. Protein product: CASSKPGLAGVEEQFF. The chain carries TRBV19 and TRBJ2-1, with 14 bases that match TRBD2. V trimming: 4 bases; J trimming: 10 bases; junction bases outside the gene matches: 9. Germline V CDR1 and CDR2: LNHDA, SQIVND (reference sequence). There are 16 residues in the CDR3.

The J gene is TRBJ2-5, the V gene TRBV20-1, with a tentative D call TRBD2 (6 bases). The CDR3 is 16 amino acids. The germline V gene encodes CDR1 DFQATT and CDR2 SNEGSKA (reference sequence). V lost 2 bases, J lost 4 bases, and 20 bases lay in between. Written as DNA, the CDR3 is TGCAGTGCTAGATGGAGGGTAATTCAATTTGGAGAGACCCAGTACTTC. It codes for CSARWRVIQFGETQYF.

J is TRBJ2-3 and V is TRBV27; D is perhaps TRBD2 (6 bases). V lost 6 bases and J 2 bases, leaving 15 bases between the germline ends. This CDR3 region has 15 residues. CDR1 and CDR2 (germline): MNHEY, SMNVEV (reference sequence). This chain's CDR3 is CASRPGLYLTDTQYF. CDR3 DNA: TGTGCCAGCAGACCGGGACTGTACCTCACAGATACGCAGTATTTT.

The chain combines TRBV9 with TRBJ2-7; 10 positions match TRBD2. CDR1 is SGDLS, CDR2 YYNGEE, per germline. The length of the CDR3 is 17 residues. V lost 3 bases, J lost 0 bases, and 9 bases stayed unmatched. The chain's CDR3 is CASSARGLADSSYEQYF. The CDR3 DNA reads TGTGCCAGCAGCGCCCGAGGACTAGCGGATAGCTCCTACGAGCAGTACTTC.

This clonotype was seen a handful of times. CDR3 sequence: CASSVVGQGSETQYF. CDR3 DNA: TGTGCCAGCAGCGTAGTGGGACAGGGAAGTGAGACCCAGTACTTC. V is TRBV9 and J is TRBJ2-5; TRBD1 matches 9 bases. This CDR3 is built from 15 residues. The germline V gene has CDR1 SGDLS and CDR2 YYNGEE. V shed 0 bases, J shed 5 bases, and the junction held 5 bases outside the gene matches.

There are a few counts of this clonotype. The CDR3 loop reads CASSQFSGPLYEQYF. In nucleotides, the CDR3 is TGTGCCAGCAGCCAATTTTCCGGGCCCCTTTACGAGCAGTACTTC. V and J are TRBV16 and TRBJ2-7; the D is unclear. The CDR3 has 15 amino acids. Germline V gene lookup returns CDR1 KGHSY and CDR2 FQNENV. V lost 1 base to trimming and J lost 4 bases, with 14 bases between them.

The genes are TRBV18 and TRBJ2-3; possible D gene TRBD2, 5 bases. CDR1 is KGHSH, CDR2 LQKENI, per germline. V gave up 2 bases and J gave up 4 bases, with 10 bases separating them. The length of the CDR3 is 14 residues. CDR3 sequence: CASSPVLAADTQYF. DNA for the CDR3: TGTGCCAGCTCACCAGTCCTAGCAGCAGATACGCAGTATTTT.

The chain uses TRBV29-1 and TRBJ2-3; D remains ambiguous. The CDR3 has 12 residues. The ends were cut back, 4 bases at V and 6 bases at J, with 11 bases in the middle. CDR1 is SQVTM and CDR2 is ANQGSEA in the germline V gene. The CDR3, as DNA: TGCAGCGTTGCACACGGGCTCGATACGCAGTATTTT. Its translation: CSVAHGLDTQYF.

Only a few counts were recorded for this clonotype. The rearrangement links TRBV20-1 to TRBJ2-3, with TRBD2 as a possible D gene (6 bases). V was trimmed by 3 bases and J by 6 bases, leaving 25 bases between them. CDR3 length: 17 residues. Looked up from germline, CDR1 is DFQATT and CDR2 is SNEGSKA (reference sequence). CDR3 nucleotide sequence: TGCAGTGCTAGGGGGTGGGGGTGGACTACGACTATGGATACGCAGTATTTT. Encoded protein: CSARGWGWTTTMDTQYF.

This sequence joins TRBV7-2 and TRBJ2-2, with unresolved D. Germline V lookup: CDR1 SGHTA, CDR2 FQGNSA. This CDR3 has 15 residues. Trimming removed 6 bases from V and 3 bases from J, with 14 bases in between. CDR3 sequence reads: CASRFGSFDTGELFF. In nucleotides, the CDR3 is TGTGCCAGCAGGTTTGGCAGTTTTGACACCGGGGAGCTGTTTTTT.

The rearrangement joins TRBV24-1 to TRBJ2-2; 9 positions agree with TRBD1. This CDR3 comprises 14 residues. Losses at the gene ends were 9 bases for V and 2 bases for J; bases not matched to a gene: 3. Germline values: CDR1 KGHDR, CDR2 SFDVKD. In DNA, the CDR3 is TGTGCCACCGGGACAGGGACCAACACCGGGGAGCTGTTTTTT. It codes for CATGTGTNTGELFF.

This chain joins TRBV12-3 or TRBV12-4 and TRBJ1-1; 7 positions agree with TRBD1. The trim removed 6 bases at V and 5 bases at J, leaving 6 bases unmatched. The CDR3 covers 13 residues. The CDR3 DNA follows: TGTGCCAGCAGACTGAACAGGGGAACTGAAGCTTTCTTT. Residues: CASRLNRGTEAFF.

The chain combines TRBV10-3 with TRBJ2-1; D remains ambiguous. The CDR3 is 12 amino acids. V was pared by 2 bases and J by 10 bases, with 9 bases between. Germline V gene data show CDR1 as ENHRY and CDR2 as SYGVKD. The CDR3 nucleotides read TGTGCCATCAGTGAGCCAGCGTGGGAGCAGTTCTTC. It is translated as CAISEPAWEQFF.

Concerning this clonotype itself: At one of its ends the junction is not consistent with the germline gene, which may arise from a read error. V gene TRBV6-2 or TRBV6-3 combines with J gene TRBJ2-2; 11 nucleotides agree with TRBD2. The length of the CDR3 is 15 residues. Germline CDR1 and CDR2: MNHEY and SVGEGT. The CDR3 DNA follows: TGTTCCAGCAGTCCTAGCGGGAGGTATACCGGGGAGCTGTTTTTT. This sequence encodes CSSSPSGRYTGELFF.

This clonotype has a handful of counts. The chain links TRBV6-1 to TRBJ2-1, with D perhaps matching TRBD2 (6 bases). Germline CDR1 is MNHNS and CDR2 is SASEGT. Trimming took off 11 bases at V and 7 bases at J, with 18 bases between the two ends. The CDR3 is 13 amino acids. Written as DNA, the CDR3 is TGTGCCTGCGCGCCGGCGACTAGAAATGAGCAGTTCTTC. Translation: CACAPATRNEQFF.

This chain connects TRBV12-3 or TRBV12-4 to TRBJ1-2; 9 bases agree with TRBD1. Trimming removed 6 bases from V and 7 bases from J; junction bases left unmatched: 24. The CDR3 spans 19 residues. CDR3 nucleotides: TGTGCCAGCAGCGGAAACGACCGGGACAGGGTCTGGGGTCGGGTTGGCTACACCTTC. Its protein is CASSGNDRDRVWGRVGYTF.

The table lists this clonotype with a few counts. The rearrangement links TRBV5-1 to TRBJ2-2, with 7 bases aligning to TRBD1. This CDR3 comprises 16 residues. Germline values: CDR1 SGHRS, CDR2 YFSETQ. J was trimmed by 1 base and V by 4 bases; bases with no gene match: 7. This CDR3 reads CASSARDRQNTGELFF. The CDR3 DNA sequence: TGCGCCAGCAGCGCACGGGACAGACAGAACACCGGGGAGCTGTTTTTT.

The V and J genes are TRBV7-2 and TRBJ2-6; D may match TRBD1 or TRBD2 (6 bases each). CDR1 is SGHTA, CDR2 FQGNSA, per germline. Deletions cut 0 bases from V and 4 bases from J, with 25 bases between. This CDR3 contains 21 residues. CDR3 residues: CASSLAGVVRGRFPGANVLTF. Written as DNA, the CDR3 is TGTGCCAGCAGCTTAGCTGGGGTGGTCCGGGGGCGCTTTCCCGGGGCCAACGTCCTGACTTTC.

This clonotype was counted between two and nine times. The rearrangement uses TRBV3-1 and TRBJ2-7, with TRBD2 matching 10 bases. The CDR3 contains 15 residues. Trimming took 4 bases from V and 1 from J; bases not matched to a gene: 4. The germline V gene encodes CDR1 LGHDT and CDR2 YNNKEL (reference sequence). In DNA form, the CDR3 reads TGTGCCAGCAGCCCTAGCGGGAGAAGTTCCTACGAGCAGTACTTC. This gives the protein CASSPSGRSSYEQYF.

This clonotype was observed a handful of times. V gene TRBV7-3 combines with J gene TRBJ2-7; perhaps TRBD2 as D (5 bases). Trimming took off 5 bases at V and 6 bases at J, with 14 bases between the two ends. CDR1 is SGHTA, CDR2 FQGTGA, per germline. This CDR3 is built from 13 residues. CDR3 in DNA: TGTGCCAGCAGCCCCGAGAGGGCCGGCGAGCAGTACTTC. Amino acid sequence: CASSPERAGEQYF.

V and J are TRBV12-3 or TRBV12-4 and TRBJ1-4; no reliable D call. With 3 bases removed from V and 5 bases from J, the gap between germline ends came to 10 bases. The CDR3 is made up of 14 amino acids. The CDR3, as DNA: TGTGCCAGCAGTTTCGGCCAGGCAAATGAAAAACTGTTTTTT. As protein: CASSFGQANEKLFF.

This clonotype was seen only a few times. The J gene is TRBJ2-1, the V gene TRBV12-3 or TRBV12-4; D may be TRBD2 (7 bases). The CDR3 covers 17 residues. V lost 6 bases to trimming and J lost 7 bases, with 25 bases between them. The CDR3 loop reads CASRTPARRGGLNEQFF. CDR3 nucleotide sequence: TGTGCCAGCAGAACCCCCGCGCGGAGGGGGGGGTTGAATGAGCAGTTCTTC.

The chain combines TRBV7-2 with TRBJ2-5; D is possibly TRBD2 (5 bases). The V end was cut by 1 base, the J end by 5 bases, with 11 bases between. The length of the CDR3 is 14 residues. In germline, CDR1 is SGHTA, CDR2 FQGNSA. The CDR3 loop is CASSLDVSGETQYF. The CDR3, as DNA: TGTGCCAGCAGCTTAGACGTCTCGGGGGAGACCCAGTACTTC.

This clonotype was counted once. A read error may produce the germline difference seen at one junction end. V usage is TRBV10-3 and J usage is TRBJ2-7, with TRBD2 as a possible D gene (5 bases). The CDR3 covers 13 residues. Germline V CDR1 and CDR2: ENHRY, SYGVKD. CDR3: CAIQADPDYEQSF. CDR3 nucleotides: TGTGCCATTCAAGCGGACCCAGACTACGAGCAGTCCTTC.

The chain has TRBV7-3 and TRBJ2-2, with TRBD1 matching 9 bases. CDR3 size: 14 residues. V shed 6 bases, J shed 1 base, and the junction held 0 bases outside the gene matches. Germline CDR1 is SGHTA and CDR2 is FQGTGA. The CDR3 here is CASRDRGNTGELFF. CDR3 nucleotide sequence: TGTGCCAGCAGGGACAGGGGGAACACCGGGGAGCTGTTTTTT.

This clonotype showed up just a few times. This chain links TRBV7-2 with TRBJ2-1; no reliable D call. V lost 2 bases to trimming and J lost 9 bases, with 11 bases between them. CDR1 SGHTA and CDR2 FQGNSA come from the germline V gene. This CDR3 has 13 amino acids. CDR3 DNA sequence: TGTGCCAGCAGCTTACGGATAGCCGGTGAGCAGTTCTTC. Translated, it gives CASSLRIAGEQFF.

V gene TRBV9 combines with J gene TRBJ2-5; TRBD1 agrees at 9 bases. CDR1 and CDR2 from the germline V gene are SGDLS and YYNGEE. The CDR3 is made up of 14 amino acids. Trimming removed 3 bases from V and 4 bases from J; junction bases left unmatched: 4. CDR3 in DNA: TGTGCCAGCAGCGATGGACAGGGGTTAGAGACCCAGTACTTC. Its protein is CASSDGQGLETQYF. Full variable domain (rest looked up from reference TRBV9 and TRBJ2-5): DSGVTQTPKHLITATGQRVTLRCSPRSGDLSVYWYQQSLDQGLQFLIQYYNGEERAKGNILERFSAQQFPDLHSELNLSSLELGDSALYFCASSDGQGLETQYFGPGTRLLVL.

This chain connects TRBV20-1 to TRBJ2-2; D not certain. Germline V gives CDR1 DFQATT, CDR2 SNEGSKA (reference sequence). Trimming took 6 bases from V and 1 from J, leaving 9 bases between them. CDR3 size: 13 residues. This CDR3 is CSATQENTGELFF. CDR3 coding DNA: TGCAGTGCAACTCAAGAGAACACCGGGGAGCTGTTTTTT.

The chain couples TRBV10-3 to TRBJ2-1; maybe TRBD2 (5 bases). CDR1 and CDR2 from the germline V gene are ENHRY and SYGVKD. CDR3 length: 11 residues. Trimming removed 6 bases from V and 5 bases from J, with 5 bases in between. CDR3 sequence: CAIRADNEQFF. CDR3 DNA: TGTGCCATCAGAGCGGACAATGAGCAGTTCTTC.

This clonotype was seen only a few times. The genes are TRBV7-2 and TRBJ2-3; a possible D gene is TRBD1 (6 bases). CDR3 length: 15 amino acids. The V end was cut by 5 bases, the J end by 0 bases, with 12 bases between. In germline, CDR1 is SGHTA, CDR2 FQGNSA. The CDR3 here is CASSAWTASTDTQYF. The CDR3 DNA follows: TGTGCCAGCAGCGCCTGGACAGCTAGCACAGATACGCAGTATTTT.